A selection of T cell receptor beta chains follows, all from one sample in a study of blood T cell repertoires in COVID-19. The table came from immunoSEQ multiplex PCR; TCRdb's copy has only in-frame clones and leaves some out. Of 57,000 or so clones listed, more than 75% are singletons. What was sequenced was peripheral blood. These TCRs come from a human donor in a cohort sampled during active COVID-19. Both conserved end residues are part of each CDR3. The D gene is left open where the match is weak. Clone size appears in some rows only: once, few, many, or a class for an expanded clone.

TRBJ1-6,TRBV18,NA,NA,CASSASVWATSPLHF,TGTGCCAGCTCAGCATCGGTCTGGGCCACTTCACCCCTCCACTTT
TRBJ1-5,TRBV6-5,NA,few,CASKFGVGNQPQHF,TGTGCCAGCAAATTCGGGGTCGGCAATCAGCCCCAGCATTTT
TRBJ2-3,TRBV6-6,NA,NA,CASSFTRGEDTQYF,TGTGCCAGCAGTTTCACCAGGGGCGAGGATACGCAGTATTTT
TRBJ2-7,TRBV6-5,TRBD1,NA,CASSRDRGYEQYF,TGTGCCAGCAGTAGGGACAGGGGCTACGAGCAGTACTTC
TRBJ1-3,TRBV7-9,NA,NA,CASSLLEATGNTIYF,TGTGCCAGCAGCTTATTGGAGGCGACTGGAAACACCATATATTTT
TRBJ1-2,TRBV6-5,TRBD1,NA,CASSLNAGTGVGGYTF,TGTGCCAGCAGTTTAAACGCCGGGACAGGGGTTGGAGGCTACACCTTC
TRBJ1-5,TRBV7-6,NA,NA,CASSLGGGSNQPQHF,TGTGCCAGCAGCTTAGGGGGGGGTAGCAATCAGCCCCAGCATTTT
TRBJ2-1,TRBV4-3,NA,NA,CASSQDDSSGNEQFF,TGCGCCAGCAGCCAAGATGATTCGAGCGGGAATGAGCAGTTCTTC
TRBJ1-2,TRBV21-1,NA,NA,CASSSLGPFTNYGYTF,TGTGCCAGCAGCTCCCTGGGGCCCTTCACTAACTATGGCTACACCTTC
TRBJ2-1,TRBV11-3,TRBD1,once,CASSTRTGGINEQFF,TGTGCCAGCAGCACAAGGACAGGGGGTATCAATGAGCAGTTCTTC
TRBJ2-7,TRBV15,TRBD1,NA,CATSRVRTGYEQYF,TGTGCCACCAGCAGAGTCAGGACAGGCTACGAGCAGTACTTC
TRBJ2-3,TRBV4-3,TRBD2,NA,CASSHSGTTDTQYF,TGCGCCAGCAGCCATAGCGGGACGACAGATACGCAGTATTTT
TRBJ1-1,TRBV6-5,NA,NA,CASSLLTGNTEAFF,TGTGCCAGCAGTTTGTTGACGGGGAACACTGAAGCTTTCTTT
TRBJ1-5,TRBV27,TRBD1,few,CASARTGPQPQHF,TGTGCCAGCGCGAGGACAGGGCCACAGCCCCAGCATTTT
TRBJ1-5,TRBV14,TRBD1,NA,CASSAGTGDMNQPQHF,TGTGCCAGCAGCGCCGGGACAGGAGACATGAATCAGCCCCAGCATTTT
TRBJ2-7,TRBV5-4,TRBD1,NA,CASSLTGAVSYEQYF,TGTGCCAGCAGCCTTACAGGGGCGGTCTCCTACGAGCAGTACTTC
TRBJ2-7,TRBV6-1,NA,NA,CASSERGQVGSYEQYF,TGTGCCAGCAGTGAGAGAGGGCAGGTAGGCTCCTACGAGCAGTACTTC
TRBJ2-3,TRBV11-2,TRBD2,NA,CASSFMGLADTDTQYF,TGTGCCAGCAGCTTCATGGGACTAGCGGACACAGATACGCAGTATTTT
TRBJ1-1,TRBV7-9,NA,NA,CASSLVGTLVAEAFF,TGTGCCAGCAGCTTAGTTGGGACATTGGTGGCTGAAGCTTTCTTT
TRBJ2-7,TRBV5-4,TRBD1,NA,CASSPAPGQGSYEQYF,TGTGCCAGCAGCCCCGCACCGGGACAGGGGTCCTACGAGCAGTACTTC
TRBJ2-2,TRBV6-5,NA,few,CASSRQRITGELFF,TGTGCCAGCAGTCGACAGAGGATCACCGGGGAGCTGTTTTTT
TRBJ1-2,TRBV7-9,TRBD1,few,CASIDEGQGANYGYTF,TGTGCCAGCATCGATGAGGGACAGGGAGCGAACTATGGCTACACCTTC
TRBJ2-1,TRBV5-1,TRBD2,NA,CASSSSLGTSGRGEQFF,TGCGCCAGCAGCTCTTCACTTGGGACTAGCGGGCGGGGAGAGCAGTTCTTC
TRBJ1-4,TRBV6-2/TRBV6-3,NA,NA,CASSPGVGEEKLFF,TGTGCCAGCAGTCCAGGGGTAGGGGAGGAAAAACTGTTTTTT
TRBJ2-3,TRBV2,NA,NA,CASSTGSSTDTQYF,TGTGCCAGCTCTACAGGGTCTAGCACAGATACGCAGTATTTT
TRBJ2-5,TRBV7-8,TRBD2,NA,CASSLTIWGGEQETQYF,TGTGCCAGCAGCTTAACCATCTGGGGGGGAGAACAAGAGACCCAGTACTTC
TRBJ2-3,TRBV3-1/TRBV3-2,TRBD2,NA,CASSKTSGTHTDTQYF,TGTGCCAGCAGCAAGACTAGCGGGACTCACACAGATACGCAGTATTTT
TRBJ2-1,TRBV6-5,TRBD2,NA,CASSRNSGSDEQFF,TGTGCCAGCAGTAGAAATAGCGGGAGCGATGAGCAGTTCTTC
TRBJ2-2,TRBV6-6,TRBD2,NA,CASTGTSGSNWELFF,TGTGCCAGCACCGGGACTAGCGGGAGTAACTGGGAGCTGTTTTTT
TRBJ2-1,TRBV5-1,TRBD2,NA,CASSPLAGSNEQFF,TGCGCCAGCAGCCCACTAGCGGGCTCTAATGAGCAGTTCTTC
TRBJ2-7,TRBV29-1,NA,NA,CSARADTYEQYF,TGCAGCGCCCGCGCAGACACATACGAGCAGTACTTC
TRBJ1-2,TRBV12-3/TRBV12-4,NA,NA,CASSLGAYGYTF,TGTGCCAGCAGTTTAGGCGCCTATGGCTACACCTTC
TRBJ1-5,TRBV5-6,NA,once,CASSLASGGANNQPQHF,TGTGCCAGCAGCTTGGCATCGGGGGGCGCGAACAATCAGCCCCAGCATTTT
TRBJ2-1,TRBV9,NA,NA,CASSTSHTGIRYNEQFF,TGTGCCAGCAGCACTAGCCATACAGGAATTCGATACAATGAGCAGTTCTTC
TRBJ1-2,TRBV18,NA,NA,CASSPTIQNGYTF,TGTGCCAGCTCACCAACGATACAAAACGGCTACACCTTC
TRBJ1-5,TRBV4-1,TRBD1,NA,CASSPGTGLHQPQHF,TGCGCCAGCAGCCCGGGGACAGGCCTGCATCAGCCCCAGCATTTT
TRBJ1-6,TRBV7-9,TRBD1,NA,CASSLGQGFNNSPLHF,TGTGCCAGCAGCTTGGGACAGGGGTTTAATAATTCACCCCTCCACTTT
TRBJ1-5,TRBV18,TRBD1,NA,CASSPTGGAGQPQHF,TGTGCCAGCTCACCAACAGGGGGCGCCGGTCAGCCCCAGCATTTT
TRBJ2-7,TRBV27,TRBD2,NA,CASSLRGREYEQYF,TGTGCCAGCAGTTTACGCGGGAGGGAGTACGAGCAGTACTTC
TRBJ2-7,TRBV7-2,NA,NA,CASSLATGAYEQYF,TGTGCCAGCAGCTTAGCTACGGGAGCCTACGAGCAGTACTTC
TRBJ1-2,TRBV4-1,NA,NA,CASSQDPDYGYTF,TGCGCCAGCAGCCAAGATCCAGATTATGGCTACACCTTC
TRBJ2-7,TRBV6-6,NA,NA,CASSRAGVGQEQYF,TGTGCCAGCTCCCGGGCAGGGGTGGGTCAGGAGCAGTACTTC
TRBJ2-1,TRBV5-1,TRBD1,NA,CASRRGTGEEYEQFF,TGCGCCAGCAGGCGGGGGACAGGGGAGGAATATGAGCAGTTCTTC
TRBJ2-5,TRBV24-1,NA,NA,CATSDYQLPGETQYF,TGTGCCACCAGTGATTACCAACTGCCCGGGGAGACCCAGTACTTC
TRBJ1-4,TRBV5-8,TRBD1,NA,CASSAGQVQTNEKLFF,TGTGCCAGCAGCGCCGGACAGGTTCAAACTAATGAAAAACTGTTTTTT
TRBJ2-6,TRBV6-5,NA,NA,CASSYWSSGANVLTF,TGTGCCAGCAGTTACTGGAGCTCTGGGGCCAACGTCCTGACTTTC